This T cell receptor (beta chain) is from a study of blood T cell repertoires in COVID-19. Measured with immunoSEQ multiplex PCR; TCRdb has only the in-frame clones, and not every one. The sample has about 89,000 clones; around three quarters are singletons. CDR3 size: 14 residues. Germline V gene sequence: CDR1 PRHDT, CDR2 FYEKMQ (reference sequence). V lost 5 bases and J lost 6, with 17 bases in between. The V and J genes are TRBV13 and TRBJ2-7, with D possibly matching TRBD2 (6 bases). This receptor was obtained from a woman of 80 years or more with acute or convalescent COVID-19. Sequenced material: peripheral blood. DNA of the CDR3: TGTGCCAGCAGCCCGAGGGGCGGGGCTCCCGAGCAGTACTTC. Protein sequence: CASSPRGGAPEQYF.